The clone carrying this T cell receptor (beta chain) came up a few times. The deep-level immunoSEQ assay was used. Unsorted PBMC DNA was sequenced on ten immunoSEQ deep assay plates. Authors' data handling: Filtering was not the same, since immunoSEQ gave junction-only sequences without quality scores. Here immunoSEQ multiplex PCR was the method, and the copy in TCRdb shows in-frame clones only, minus some. That table furnishes V, J and clone size, whereas the DNA furnished D and trimming. The sample holds 450,000 to 600,000 clones, 70% to 80% seen once. This entry is derived from a study of shared clonotypes between healthy human individuals. Overall study: The donor group consisted of two women and a few men, aged 18 to 49.

Trimming left V 2 bases short and J 10 bases short, with 12 bases between. The CDR3 loop spans 13 amino acids. CDR1 SGHDN and CDR2 FVKESK come from the germline V gene. The chain uses TRBV14 and TRBJ2-1, with a weak D call TRBD1 (5 bases). This TCR was sampled from a woman aged 40-49 years in good health. Some clones in this sample may be carry-over from other donors' samples. Specimen: PBMCs. CDR3 protein: CASSQFRAGEQFF. The CDR3, as DNA: TGTGCCAGCAGCCAATTCAGGGCCGGGGAGCAGTTCTTC.